The 21 T cell receptor beta chains below were found in one sample sequenced in a study of T-cell memory formation after mild COVID-19. MiXCR, applied by TCRdb to the 5' RACE reads, yields one record per CDR3 protein. The repertoire consists of about 360,000 distinct CDR3 sequences, with 10% to 15% occurring once and the leading ten covering roughly 23%. The sample was PBMCs or a T cell subset sorted from them (not recorded which). The receptors here all came from a man between 18 and 29 years old who had mild COVID-19 (a few samples of this study predate the infection). Cell type and time point are not known.

The chain links TRBV6-5 to TRBJ2-7; D might be TRBD1 (6 bases). Germline V gene lookup returns CDR1 MNHEY and CDR2 SVGAGI. This CDR3 has 15 residues. The ends were cut back, 1 base at V and 2 bases at J, with 12 bases in the middle. The CDR3 bases are TGTGCCAGCAGTTACTACCTGGACAGCGCCTACGAGCAGTACTTC. It translates to CASSYYLDSAYEQYF.

The chain uses TRBV5-1 and TRBJ2-5, with 7 bases lining up with TRBD1. This CDR3 has 13 amino acids. Germline-derived CDR1 and CDR2 are SGHRS and YFSETQ. Trimming cost V 4 bases and J 2 bases; bases outside gene matches: 2. CDR3 loop: CASSGGQQETQYF. The CDR3 DNA follows: TGCGCCAGCAGCGGGGGACAGCAAGAGACCCAGTACTTC.

This chain links TRBV4-3 with TRBJ2-6; D perhaps matches TRBD2 (7 bases). CDR1 and CDR2 from the germline V gene are LGHNA and YSLEER. Trimming left V 4 bases short and J 4 bases short, with 20 bases between. The CDR3 totals 18 residues. The DNA of the CDR3 is TGCGCCAGCAGCCCTGGATCGCGGGGGCCGGAGGGGGCCAACGTCCTGACTTTC. This sequence encodes CASSPGSRGPEGANVLTF.

The chain combines TRBV6-5 with TRBJ1-1; 9 bases are a match to TRBD1. CDR1 MNHEY and CDR2 SVGAGI come from the germline V gene. V gave up 6 bases and J gave up 3 bases; unmatched junction bases: 8. The CDR3 consists of 15 residues. The CDR3 DNA follows: TGTGCCAGCAGGCGCGGGAGACAGGGGGACACTGAAGCTTTCTTT. Amino acid sequence: CASRRGRQGDTEAFF.

The sample holds many counts of this clonotype. The chain carries TRBV7-2 and TRBJ2-5; a possible D gene is TRBD2 (5 bases). CDR3 length equals 15 residues. Germline V gene lookup returns CDR1 SGHTA and CDR2 FQGNSA. V was trimmed by 6 bases and J by 2 bases, leaving 16 bases between them. CDR3 DNA sequence: TGTGCCAGCAGTTTAAACCGTGGCGGGCAAGAGACCCAGTACTTC. As protein: CASSLNRGGQETQYF.

Only a few counts were recorded for this clonotype. The chain recombines TRBV20-1 with TRBJ1-1; weak D call: TRBD1 (6 bases). Germline values: CDR1 DFQATT, CDR2 SNEGSKA (reference sequence). The CDR3 loop spans 12 amino acids. The germline V and J ends were trimmed by 3 bases and 7 bases, with 12 bases remaining between them. The CDR3 is CSARGAGDEAFF. The CDR3 bases are TGCAGTGCTAGGGGGGCAGGTGATGAAGCTTTCTTT.

The gene calls are TRBV25-1 and TRBJ2-3; D possibly corresponds to TRBD1 (6 bases). This CDR3 is 13 amino acids long. CDR1 MGHDK and CDR2 SYGVNS come from the germline V gene. The V and J ends lost 7 bases and 6 bases respectively, with 14 bases between them. This CDR3 is CASTGQRRDTQYF. The CDR3 DNA reads as TGTGCCAGCACAGGACAGAGAAGGGATACGCAGTATTTT.

This clonotype was picked up a small number of times. This chain links TRBV27 with TRBJ1-6; D gene uncertain. CDR1 and CDR2 from the germline V gene are MNHEY and SMNVEV (reference sequence). This CDR3 is built from 14 residues. Trimming took off 4 bases at V and 7 bases at J, with 11 bases between the two ends. CDR3 in DNA: TGTGCCAGCAGTTCAGGAATGGGGAATTCACCCCTCCACTTT. Translation: CASSSGMGNSPLHF.

The rearrangement uses TRBV11-2 and TRBJ2-5, with 10 bases aligning to TRBD1. V shed 6 bases, J shed 4 bases, and the junction held 11 bases outside the gene matches. The CDR3 sequence is 16 residues long. Germline CDR1 and CDR2: SGHAT and FQNNGV. The CDR3 protein is CASRLAGTGVGETQYF. CDR3 DNA: TGTGCCAGCAGACTAGCAGGGACAGGGGTGGGAGAGACCCAGTACTTC.

This rearrangement joins TRBV5-1 to TRBJ2-2; no definite D call. Trimming removed 1 base at V and 5 bases at J, with 6 bases between. The CDR3 loop spans 13 amino acids. CDR1 is SGHRS and CDR2 is YFSETQ in the germline V gene. The CDR3 nucleotides are TGCGCCAGCAGCTTGATGGGAACCGGGGAGCTGTTTTTT. Amino acids: CASSLMGTGELFF.

The chain recombines TRBV19 with TRBJ2-2, with D unresolved. The germline V gene has CDR1 LNHDA and CDR2 SQIVND (reference sequence). The CDR3 runs 13 residues. This CDR3 reads CATRRGNTGELFF. For the CDR3, the DNA is TGTGCTACAAGGAGAGGGAACACCGGGGAGCTGTTTTTT.

The sample holds many counts of this clonotype. V is TRBV9 and J is TRBJ2-1; D is possibly TRBD1 (6 bases). The germline V gene encodes CDR1 SGDLS and CDR2 YYNGEE. This CDR3 spans 15 amino acids. Between the trimmed V and J ends, which lost 0 bases and 7 bases, there was a span of 14 bases. In DNA form, the CDR3 reads TGTGCCAGCAGCGTAGGGGGAGCAACAGGGAATGAGCAGTTCTTC. Translated, it gives CASSVGGATGNEQFF. Together with reference TRBV9 and TRBJ2-1, the CDR3 gives the full variable domain: DSGVTQTPKHLITATGQRVTLRCSPRSGDLSVYWYQQSLDQGLQFLIQYYNGEERAKGNILERFSAQQFPDLHSELNLSSLELGDSALYFCASSVGGATGNEQFFGPGTRLTVL.

The sample holds many counts of this clonotype. The chain links TRBV12-3 or TRBV12-4 to TRBJ1-1, with TRBD1 matching over 7 bases. Germline trimming cut 4 bases from V and 3 bases from J; bases unmatched to any gene: 2. The CDR3 runs to 13 residues. The CDR3 bases are TGTGCCAGCAGTTGGGACAGAGACACTGAAGCTTTCTTT. It specifies CASSWDRDTEAFF.

This rearrangement joins TRBV7-3 to TRBJ2-3; a weak D match, TRBD2 (7 bases). This CDR3 comprises 15 residues. Germline values: CDR1 SGHTA, CDR2 FQGTGA. The germline V and J ends were trimmed by 4 bases and 3 bases, with 14 bases remaining between them. CDR3 amino acids: CASSSTGGRTDTQYF. CDR3 DNA: TGTGCCAGCAGCTCCACGGGGGGCCGAACAGATACGCAGTATTTT.

This clonotype was counted many times. The junction departs from the called germline gene at one end, perhaps through a read error. The rearrangement uses TRBV6-4 and TRBJ2-1; 7 nucleotides align to TRBD2. The CDR3 runs to 12 residues. CDR1 is MRHNA, CDR2 SNTAGT, per germline. The CDR3 is CASSDSGGSPHF. The CDR3, as DNA: TGTGCCAGCAGTGACTCGGGGGGGTCCCCACACTTC.

The J gene is TRBJ2-3, the V gene TRBV3-1, with TRBD2 matching 7 bases. The V segment lost 4 bases and the J segment 0 bases; nucleotides outside the gene matches: 4. Germline V lookup: CDR1 LGHDT, CDR2 YNNKEL (reference sequence). CDR3 size: 15 residues. The CDR3 is CASSRLAASTDTQYF. The CDR3 bases are TGTGCCAGCAGCCGACTAGCCGCTAGCACAGATACGCAGTATTTT.

This clonotype was seen many times. The chain recombines TRBV3-1 with TRBJ2-3; TRBD2 matches at 7 bases. Germline lookup yields CDR1 LGHDT and CDR2 YNNKEL (reference sequence). The trim removed 1 base at V and 3 bases at J, leaving 7 bases unmatched. The CDR3 runs 16 residues. The CDR3 sequence is CASSQAGPSGTDTQYF. The CDR3 DNA reads TGTGCCAGCAGCCAAGCGGGACCTAGCGGAACAGATACGCAGTATTTT.

This clonotype has a count of ten or more. The chain couples TRBV12-3 or TRBV12-4 to TRBJ1-1, with D unclear. Trimming removed 5 bases from V and 1 base from J, with 8 bases in between. CDR3 size: 13 residues. The chain's CDR3 is CASSLHENTEAFF. The CDR3 DNA reads as TGTGCCAGCAGTCTACATGAGAACACTGAAGCTTTCTTT.

This chain connects TRBV6-2 or TRBV6-3 to TRBJ2-1; 7 positions match TRBD1. CDR3 size: 11 residues. Germline V lookup: CDR1 MNHEY, CDR2 SVGEGT. V shed 7 bases and J 9 bases; nucleotides not matched to a gene: 3. The CDR3 region has the DNA TGTGCCAGCACACAGGGGTCTGAGCAGTTCTTC. Translating it yields CASTQGSEQFF.

V and J are TRBV2 and TRBJ2-3; D might be TRBD2 (6 bases). Trimming removed 4 bases at V and 2 bases at J, with 13 bases between. The CDR3 has 15 residues. Germline CDR1 and CDR2: SNHLY and FYNNEI. The CDR3 region is CASSGLGGVTDTQYF. For the CDR3, the DNA is TGTGCCAGCAGTGGTTTGGGCGGGGTCACAGATACGCAGTATTTT.

V usage is TRBV10-1 and J usage is TRBJ2-3; D remains ambiguous. CDR1 WNHNN and CDR2 SYGVQD come from the germline V gene (reference sequence). CDR3 length: 15 amino acids. V lost 0 bases to trimming and J lost 0 bases, with 7 bases between them. Written as DNA, the CDR3 is TGCGCCAGCAGTGAGTCGTTGGGCAGCACAGATACGCAGTATTTT. Amino acids: CASSESLGSTDTQYF.